This record covers a single TCR beta chain. The antigen is not known. Via 5' RACE with UMI labels, TRB cDNA libraries were prepared. For each CDR3 protein, TCRdb gives one entry from its re-call of the 5' RACE reads, without DNA. The sample shows some 130,000 distinct CDR3 sequences, and nearly 0.5% sits with its ten largest clones. Naive CD8+ T cells carried a CD45RO-CCR7+CD27+CD95- phenotype. The sample comes from a study of CXCR3-negative and CXCR3-positive naive CD8 T cells. The study's findings and limits: Comparison of naive subsets found surface CD5 to be comparable, and TCR strength was inferred on the basis of TRB CDR3 properties.

Germline CDR1 is SEHNR and CDR2 is FQNEAQ (reference sequence). The CDR3 spans 14 residues. The sequenced material came from naive CXCR3- CD8+ T cells from blood. The sample's subset: CD45RO-CCR7+CD27+CD95- naive CD8+ T cells lacking CXCR3 (TNR3-). This receptor was identified in a human donor in good health. Some clones in this sample may be carry-over from other donors' samples. The V gene is TRBV7-9, the J gene TRBJ2-1; the TRBD1 assignment by TCRdb is unverifiable without DNA. The CDR3 here is CATSFGTAYNEQFF.